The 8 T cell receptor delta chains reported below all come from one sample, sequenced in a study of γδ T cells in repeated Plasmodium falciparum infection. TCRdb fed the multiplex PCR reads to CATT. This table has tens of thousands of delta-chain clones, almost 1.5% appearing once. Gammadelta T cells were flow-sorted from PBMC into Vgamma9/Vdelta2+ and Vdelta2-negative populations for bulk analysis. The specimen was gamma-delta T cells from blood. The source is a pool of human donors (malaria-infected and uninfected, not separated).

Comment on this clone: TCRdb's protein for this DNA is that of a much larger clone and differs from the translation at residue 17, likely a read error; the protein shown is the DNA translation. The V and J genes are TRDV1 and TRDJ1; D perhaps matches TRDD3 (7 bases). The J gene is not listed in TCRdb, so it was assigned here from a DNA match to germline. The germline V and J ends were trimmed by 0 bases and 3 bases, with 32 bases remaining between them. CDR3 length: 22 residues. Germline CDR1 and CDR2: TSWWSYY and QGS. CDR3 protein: CALGELQFLYAWGTEYADKLIF. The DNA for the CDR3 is TGTGCTCTTGGGGAACTCCAATTCCTATACGCTTGGGGGACCGAGTACGCCGATAAACTCATCTTT.

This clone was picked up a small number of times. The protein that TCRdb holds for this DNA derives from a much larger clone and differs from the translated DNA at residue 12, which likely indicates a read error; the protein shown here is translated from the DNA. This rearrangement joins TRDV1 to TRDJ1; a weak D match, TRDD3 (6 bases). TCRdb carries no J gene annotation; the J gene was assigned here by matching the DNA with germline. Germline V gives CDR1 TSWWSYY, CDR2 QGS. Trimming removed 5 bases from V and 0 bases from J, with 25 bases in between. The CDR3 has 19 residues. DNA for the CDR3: TGTGCTCTTGGGTTGGGCCTCCCAATACTGGGACTCTACACCGATAAACTCATCTTT. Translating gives CALGLGLPILGLYTDKLIF.

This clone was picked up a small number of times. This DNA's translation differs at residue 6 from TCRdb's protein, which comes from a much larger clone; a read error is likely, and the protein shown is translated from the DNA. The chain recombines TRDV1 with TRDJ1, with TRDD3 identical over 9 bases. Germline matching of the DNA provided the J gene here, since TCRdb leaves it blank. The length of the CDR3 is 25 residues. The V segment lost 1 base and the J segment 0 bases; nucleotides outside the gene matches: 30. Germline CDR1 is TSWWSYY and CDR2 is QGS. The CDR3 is CALGEPYPTFYPPGDTPKYTDKLIF. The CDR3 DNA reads TGTGCTCTTGGGGAACCCTATCCTACGTTTTACCCCCCGGGGGATACTCCAAAATACACCGATAAACTCATCTTT.

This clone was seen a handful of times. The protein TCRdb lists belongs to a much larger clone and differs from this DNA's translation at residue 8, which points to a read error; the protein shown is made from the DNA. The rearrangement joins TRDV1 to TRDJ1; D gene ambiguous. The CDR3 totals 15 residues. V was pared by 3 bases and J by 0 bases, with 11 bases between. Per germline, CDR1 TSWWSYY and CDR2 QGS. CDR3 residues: CALGDRPCYTDKLIF. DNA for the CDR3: TGTGCTCTTGGGGATAGACCCTGCTACACCGATAAACTCATCTTT.

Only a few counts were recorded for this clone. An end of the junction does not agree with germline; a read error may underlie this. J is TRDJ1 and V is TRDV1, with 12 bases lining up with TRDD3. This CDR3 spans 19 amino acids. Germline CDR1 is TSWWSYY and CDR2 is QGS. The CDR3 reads CALGEPNSYWGILADKLIF. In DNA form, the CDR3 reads TGTGCCCTTGGGGAACCCAATTCCTACTGGGGGATACTCGCCGATAAACTCATCTTT.

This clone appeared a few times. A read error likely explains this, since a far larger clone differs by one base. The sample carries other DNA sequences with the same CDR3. The CDR3 sequence: CALGKPSYWRRDPSDTDKLIF. The CDR3 bases are TGTGCTCTTGGAAAACCTTCCTACTGGAGGCGTGATCCGTCTGACACCGATAAACTCATCTTT. The chain carries TRDV1 and TRDJ1; TRDD2 agrees at 9 bases. TCRdb lists no J gene, so it was determined here by aligning the DNA to germline. CDR1 and CDR2 from the germline V gene are TSWWSYY and QGS. The CDR3 totals 21 residues. V shed 6 bases, J shed 0 bases, and the junction held 23 bases outside the gene matches.

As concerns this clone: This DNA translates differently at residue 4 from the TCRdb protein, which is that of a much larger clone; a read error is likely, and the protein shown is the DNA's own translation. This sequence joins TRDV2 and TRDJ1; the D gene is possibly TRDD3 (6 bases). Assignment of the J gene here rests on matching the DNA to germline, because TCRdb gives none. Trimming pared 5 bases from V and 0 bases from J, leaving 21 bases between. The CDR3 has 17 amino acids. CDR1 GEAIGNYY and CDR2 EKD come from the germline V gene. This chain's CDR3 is CACGTLGVGAHTDKLIF. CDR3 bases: TGTGCCTGTGGCACGCTCGGGGTGGGGGCCCACACCGATAAACTCATCTTT.

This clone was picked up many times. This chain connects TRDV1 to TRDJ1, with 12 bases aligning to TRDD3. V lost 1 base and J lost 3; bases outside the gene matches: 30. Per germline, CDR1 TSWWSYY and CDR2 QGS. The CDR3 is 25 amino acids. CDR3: CALGEPRGGLPTLGDTLCFADKLIF. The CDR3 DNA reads TGTGCTCTTGGGGAACCCCGGGGCGGCCTTCCTACACTGGGGGATACCCTGTGCTTTGCCGATAAACTCATCTTT.